The 23 T cell receptor beta chains below were found in one sample sequenced in a study of blood T cell repertoires in COVID-19. Clones were sequenced by immunoSEQ multiplex PCR, and TCRdb holds only the in-frame ones, with some missing. Here the sample spans fewer than 350,000 clones, roughly 89% being singletons. The sample comprised PBMCs or T cells enriched from blood (not recorded which). The receptors come from a woman aged 18-29 years with acute COVID-19.

The chain carries TRBV7-2 and TRBJ1-3; 9 positions agree with TRBD1. The germline gives CDR1 SGHTA, CDR2 FQGNSA. V was clipped by 3 bases and J by 2 bases; unmatched bases: 14. This CDR3 spans 19 amino acids. CDR3 coding DNA: TGTGCCAGCAGCTTTCGAAAAACATCCGGGACAGGGACTGGAAACACCATATATTTT. Residues: CASSFRKTSGTGTGNTIYF.

Here the CDR3 DNA reads TGTGCTAGTGGTTTGGCCTCGGGACATTTACAAGCTTTCTTT. As protein: CASGLASGHLQAFF. The genes are TRBV12-5 and TRBJ1-1; the D gene is possibly TRBD1 (6 bases). Per the germline V gene, CDR1 is LGHNT and CDR2 is FRNRAP. The CDR3 loop spans 14 amino acids. V was pared by 1 base and J by 9 bases, with 15 bases between.

The V call is TRBV3-1 (or the pseudogene TRBV3-2), the J call TRBJ2-1; possible D gene TRBD1, 6 bases. The CDR3 totals 15 residues. Trimming cost V 0 bases and J 4 bases, with 10 bases left between them. Germline loops: CDR1 LGHDT, CDR2 YNNKEL (reference sequence). CDR3 in DNA: TGTGCCAGCAGCCAAGATCCAGGGGATTACAATGAGCAGTTCTTC. Its translation: CASSQDPGDYNEQFF.

This clone was seen a few times. The chain recombines TRBV28 with TRBJ2-7, with TRBD2 as a possible D gene (5 bases). V was clipped by 3 bases and J by 2 bases, with 11 bases between them. The CDR3 length is 14 residues. CDR1 and CDR2 from the germline V gene are MDHEN and SYDVKM. As DNA, the CDR3 is TGTGCCAGCAGTTTTACAGAGGGCGCCTACGAGCAGTACTTC. Residues: CASSFTEGAYEQYF.

The chain recombines TRBV7-9 with TRBJ1-3; D is perhaps TRBD1 (6 bases). The V end was cut by 1 base, the J end by 2 bases, with 15 bases between. Per germline, CDR1 SEHNR and CDR2 FQNEAQ (reference sequence). CDR3 length: 17 amino acids. In DNA, the CDR3 is TGTGCCAGCAGCTTAGGGCAGGGGAGACTGGCTGGAAACACCATATATTTT. Residues: CASSLGQGRLAGNTIYF.

The chain recombines TRBV27 with TRBJ2-4, with 12 bases matching TRBD1. The germline CDR1 and CDR2 sequences are MNHEY and SMNVEV (reference sequence). V shed 5 bases, J shed 4 bases, and the junction held 9 bases outside the gene matches. The CDR3 loop spans 17 amino acids. CDR3 DNA: TGTGCCAGCAGTACCCCGGGACAGGGGGCGAGGAAAAACATTCAGTACTTC. Translation gives CASSTPGQGARKNIQYF.

V and J are TRBV20-1 and TRBJ2-7; a weak D match, TRBD1 (5 bases). CDR3 size: 14 residues. The V and J ends lost 3 bases and 0 bases respectively, with 12 bases between them. Germline values: CDR1 DFQATT, CDR2 SNEGSKA (reference sequence). CDR3 loop: CSASNRQSSYEQYF. The CDR3 DNA reads TGCAGTGCTAGTAATCGACAGAGCTCCTACGAGCAGTACTTC.

The rearrangement uses TRBV5-1 and TRBJ2-2, with 9 bases matching TRBD1. CDR3 length equals 16 residues. The V gene's germline CDR1 is SGHRS and CDR2 YFSETQ. Trimming at V came to 4 bases and at J to 1 base, leaving 5 bases not matched to a gene. In DNA, the CDR3 is TGCGCCAGCAGCGTGGACAGGGGACGGAACACCGGGGAGCTGTTTTTT. Its protein is CASSVDRGRNTGELFF.

This clone came up once. The V gene is TRBV6-2 or TRBV6-3, the J gene TRBJ2-1, with 8 bases matching TRBD2. The V and J ends lost 0 bases and 2 bases, in that order; junction bases with no gene match: 6. Germline V gives CDR1 MNHEY, CDR2 SVGEGT. There are 17 residues in the CDR3. CDR3 coding DNA: TGTGCCAGCAGTTACTCTCCTAGCGGGTCTACCTACAATGAGCAGTTCTTC. Translation gives CASSYSPSGSTYNEQFF.

V gene TRBV27 combines with J gene TRBJ1-6; TRBD1 is a possible D gene (5 bases). The CDR3 is 15 amino acids. Between the trimmed V and J ends, which lost 3 bases and 8 bases, there was a span of 14 bases. Germline values: CDR1 MNHEY, CDR2 SMNVEV (reference sequence). The CDR3 DNA follows: TGTGCCAGCAGTTTCGGGCAGGGAGGTTATTCACCCCTCCACTTT. Translated, it gives CASSFGQGGYSPLHF.

V and J are TRBV7-2 and TRBJ2-3; a weak D match, TRBD2 (6 bases). The CDR3 spans 17 residues. CDR1 and CDR2 from the germline V gene are SGHTA and FQGNSA. Deletions cut 0 bases from V and 5 bases from J, with 18 bases between. This chain's CDR3 is CASSLAWGEDTLDTQYF. The CDR3 nucleotides read TGTGCCAGCAGCTTAGCGTGGGGGGAGGACACTTTAGATACGCAGTATTTT.

The rearrangement links TRBV9 to TRBJ1-5, with 9 bases fitting TRBD1. CDR3 length: 13 residues. CDR1 SGDLS and CDR2 YYNGEE come from the germline V gene. Trimming at V came to 4 bases and at J to 9 bases, leaving 5 bases not matched to a gene. This CDR3 reads CASSTGQGPPQHF. The CDR3 DNA sequence: TGTGCCAGCAGCACCGGACAGGGGCCGCCCCAGCATTTT.

The chain is built from TRBV11-2 and TRBJ2-1; TRBD2 matches at 11 bases. Germline V gene lookup returns CDR1 SGHAT and CDR2 FQNNGV. V shed 0 bases, J shed 3 bases, and the junction held 7 bases outside the gene matches. The CDR3 totals 18 residues. This chain's CDR3 is CASSLDNGGLAVYNEQFF. The CDR3 nucleotides read TGTGCCAGCAGCTTAGATAACGGGGGACTAGCGGTCTACAATGAGCAGTTCTTC.

The chain employs TRBV6-5 and TRBJ1-5; 8 bases line up with TRBD1. V lost 8 bases, J lost 7 bases, and 13 bases stayed unmatched. Looked up from germline, CDR1 is MNHEY and CDR2 is SVGAGI. This CDR3 contains 15 residues. The CDR3 DNA sequence: TGTGCCAGCGGTAAAAGGACAGGGCGGGGGCAGCCCCAGCATTTT. Its translation is CASGKRTGRGQPQHF.

The genes are TRBV4-1 and TRBJ2-7; possibly TRBD2 for D (6 bases). CDR1 is MGHRA, CDR2 YSYEKL, per germline. The V and J ends lost 1 base and 7 bases respectively, with 17 bases between them. This CDR3 region has 15 residues. CDR3 bases: TGCGCCAGCAGCCAAGTAGGAGGGAGTACGGCTGAGCAGTACTTC. It translates to CASSQVGGSTAEQYF.

The J gene is TRBJ1-5, the V gene TRBV15; tentative D call: TRBD1 (6 bases). Germline V gene lookup returns CDR1 LNHNV and CDR2 YYDKDF (reference sequence). Trimming cost V 0 bases and J 2 bases, with 8 bases left between them. The CDR3 has 15 amino acids. This CDR3 is CATSRDRQGNQPQHF. DNA for the CDR3: TGTGCCACCAGCAGAGATAGACAGGGCAATCAGCCCCAGCATTTT.

J is TRBJ2-1 and V is TRBV4-3; a weak D match, TRBD1 (5 bases). V was clipped by 0 bases and J by 12 bases, with 15 bases between them. The germline CDR1 and CDR2 sequences are LGHNA and YSLEER. This CDR3 is 14 amino acids long. The CDR3 sequence: CASSQEPGLFGQFF. CDR3 in DNA: TGCGCCAGCAGCCAAGAACCAGGGCTATTTGGGCAGTTCTTC.

V gene TRBV28 combines with J gene TRBJ1-4, with a possible D match to TRBD1 (5 bases). V dropped 1 base and J dropped 13 bases, with 28 bases sitting between them. The germline V gene has CDR1 MDHEN and CDR2 SYDVKM. This CDR3 region has 18 residues. CDR3 amino acids: CASSLSLWGRSAHGGLFF. In nucleotides, the CDR3 is TGTGCCAGCAGTTTATCTCTTTGGGGGAGGAGCGCCCATGGGGGACTGTTTTTT.

The V and J genes are TRBV11-2 and TRBJ2-7, with 9 bases aligning to TRBD2. The CDR3 is 14 amino acids. CDR1 is SGHAT and CDR2 is FQNNGV in the germline V gene. V gave up 5 bases and J gave up 6 bases; unmatched junction bases: 8. The CDR3 is CASSLLTSGREQYF. For the CDR3, the DNA is TGTGCCAGCAGCCTGCTGACTAGCGGCCGCGAGCAGTACTTC.

V usage is TRBV2 and J usage is TRBJ1-5, with TRBD1 matching 9 bases. The V gene's germline CDR1 is SNHLY and CDR2 FYNNEI. V lost 6 bases, J lost 4 bases, and 4 bases stayed unmatched. The CDR3 has 14 residues. The CDR3 spells CASRRQGENQPQHF. DNA for the CDR3: TGTGCCAGCAGACGACAGGGGGAAAATCAGCCCCAGCATTTT.

The CDR3 here is CASSPRRGGKTNTGELFF. In nucleotides, the CDR3 is TGCGCCAGCAGCCCGAGACGAGGGGGCAAGACGAACACCGGGGAGCTGTTTTTT. V gene TRBV4-1 combines with J gene TRBJ2-2; 7 bases match TRBD1. Germline V CDR1 and CDR2: MGHRA, YSYEKL. CDR3 length equals 18 residues. V trimming: 4 bases; J trimming: 0 bases; junction bases outside the gene matches: 11.

The chain links TRBV27 to TRBJ2-7; 15 bases are a match to TRBD2. Unmatched junction bases numbered 8, after V lost 9 bases and J lost 5 bases. Germline CDR1 MNHEY, CDR2 SMNVEV (reference sequence). The CDR3 spans 15 residues. The CDR3 reads CAREGTSGRRDEQYF. The CDR3 DNA is TGTGCCAGGGAAGGGACTAGCGGGAGGAGGGACGAGCAGTACTTC.

The rearrangement uses TRBV7-3 and TRBJ2-3, with 8 bases matching TRBD2. CDR3 length equals 16 residues. The germline V gene has CDR1 SGHTA and CDR2 FQGTGA. With 2 bases clipped from V and 4 bases from J, the junction kept 8 bases outside the gene matches. The CDR3 region is CASSLYSGSLSDTQYF. In nucleotides, the CDR3 is TGTGCCAGCAGCTTATACAGCGGGAGTCTCTCAGATACGCAGTATTTT.